One sample yielded the 20 T cell receptor beta chains listed below, sequenced in a study of blood T cell repertoires in COVID-19. The method was immunoSEQ multiplex PCR; TCRdb's version includes in-frame clones alone and lacks a portion of them. The data contain about 380,000 clones, around 90% of them singletons. The specimen was PBMCs or T cells enriched from blood (not recorded which). These receptors were collected from a young woman who had recovered from COVID-19.

V and J are TRBV27 and TRBJ1-5; D ambiguous. Trimming cost V 8 bases and J 9 bases, with 8 bases left between them. Germline V gives CDR1 MNHEY, CDR2 SMNVEV (reference sequence). There are 10 residues in the CDR3. CDR3 residues: CASGGRPQHF. Written as DNA, the CDR3 is TGTGCCAGCGGCGGGAGGCCCCAGCATTTT.

The rearrangement links TRBV6-6 to TRBJ2-5; 10 positions agree with TRBD2. The CDR3 is 15 amino acids. Trimming removed 4 bases from V and 4 bases from J; junction bases left unmatched: 6. Germline V gene sequence: CDR1 MNHNY, CDR2 SVGAGI (reference sequence). The CDR3 coding sequence is TGTGCCAGCAGTTTCCGGACTAGCGGTAGAGAGACCCAGTACTTC. As protein: CASSFRTSGRETQYF.

The chain carries TRBV20-1 and TRBJ1-1; D ambiguous. CDR3 size: 13 residues. Germline loops: CDR1 DFQATT, CDR2 SNEGSKA (reference sequence). Trimming removed 3 bases from V and 0 bases from J, with 8 bases in between. This CDR3 is CSASSAVNTEAFF. The DNA for the CDR3 is TGCAGTGCTAGTTCCGCGGTGAACACTGAAGCTTTCTTT.

This rearrangement joins TRBV6-5 to TRBJ1-2; tentative D call: TRBD1 (5 bases). CDR3 size: 16 residues. The V end lost 0 bases, the J end lost 8 bases, and 19 bases lay between the germline ends. Germline V gene lookup returns CDR1 MNHEY and CDR2 SVGAGI. The CDR3 loop is CASSYSQGQVSRGYTF. DNA for the CDR3: TGTGCCAGCAGTTACTCGCAGGGTCAGGTTTCTCGGGGCTACACCTTC.

The chain couples TRBV5-5 to TRBJ1-1; unclear D gene. The CDR3 covers 13 residues. CDR1 is SGHKS and CDR2 is YYEKEE in the germline V gene (reference sequence). Trimming removed 7 bases at V and 10 bases at J, with 20 bases between. The CDR3 is CASLLSVDRSAFF. Written as DNA, the CDR3 is TGTGCCAGCCTGCTTAGTGTTGATCGATCAGCTTTCTTT.

The rearrangement joins TRBV6-1 to TRBJ1-2; D is ambiguous. Trimming took off 4 bases at V and 4 bases at J, with 22 bases between the two ends. Germline-derived CDR1 and CDR2 are MNHNS and SASEGT. This CDR3 spans 17 amino acids. CDR3: CASSVGAGALFIYGYTF. Here the CDR3 DNA reads TGTGCCAGCAGTGTGGGTGCGGGCGCCCTGTTTATCTATGGCTACACCTTC.

V is TRBV5-8 and J is TRBJ2-5; D possibly corresponds to TRBD2 (6 bases). CDR1 and CDR2 (germline): SGHTS, YDEGEE. Deletions cut 4 bases from V and 1 base from J, with 14 bases between. The CDR3 loop spans 15 amino acids. CDR3 coding DNA: TGTGCCAGCAGCGGAACCGGGAGCCCCCAAGAGACCCAGTACTTC. It translates to CASSGTGSPQETQYF.

This chain connects TRBV2 to TRBJ1-2, with TRBD1 matching 8 bases. The CDR3 is made up of 12 amino acids. The V gene's germline CDR1 is SNHLY and CDR2 FYNNEI. V was clipped by 6 bases and J by 7 bases; unmatched bases: 4. The CDR3 sequence is CASRLGQAGYTF. Written as DNA, the CDR3 is TGTGCCAGCAGATTGGGACAGGCTGGCTACACCTTC. Full variable domain (missing parts from reference TRBV2 and TRBJ1-2): EPEVTQTPSHQVTQMGQEVILRCVPISNHLYFYWYRQILGQKVEFLVSFYNNEISEKSEIFDDQFSVERPDGSNFTLKIRSTKLEDSAMYFCASRLGQAGYTFGSGTRLTVV.

This rearrangement joins TRBV12-3 or TRBV12-4 to TRBJ1-3; no firm D call. This CDR3 is built from 13 residues. Trimming removed 1 base from V and 4 bases from J, with 5 bases in between. The CDR3 reads CASSLGRGNTIYF. CDR3 DNA sequence: TGTGCCAGCAGTTTAGGCAGGGGAAACACCATATATTTT.

The rearrangement joins TRBV19 to TRBJ1-6; 7 positions agree with TRBD1. The V segment lost 6 bases and the J segment 5 bases; nucleotides outside the gene matches: 7. The germline CDR1 and CDR2 sequences are LNHDA and SQIVND (reference sequence). The CDR3 covers 15 residues. The CDR3 nucleotides read TGTGCCAGTAGGGCCGGGACAGCAAATAATTCACCCCTCCACTTT. Amino acids: CASRAGTANNSPLHF.

V gene TRBV6-5 combines with J gene TRBJ1-1, with 7 bases that match TRBD1. The germline V gene encodes CDR1 MNHEY and CDR2 SVGAGI. The CDR3 is made up of 15 amino acids. The junction had 12 bases not matched to a gene; V was cut back by 6 bases and J by 5 bases. CDR3 sequence reads: CASRNPEGAQTEAFF. CDR3 bases: TGTGCCAGCAGGAACCCGGAGGGGGCGCAGACTGAAGCTTTCTTT.

The rearrangement links TRBV5-8 to TRBJ1-1; TRBD1 might be the D (5 bases). There are 14 residues in the CDR3. Germline V lookup: CDR1 SGHTS, CDR2 YDEGEE. Trimming pared 0 bases from V and 5 bases from J, leaving 11 bases between. CDR3 DNA sequence: TGTGCCAGCAGCTTGGAAGGGGCGAGGACTGAAGCTTTCTTT. It translates to CASSLEGARTEAFF. The full variable domain, rest sourced from reference TRBV5-8 and TRBJ1-1, is EAGVTQSPTHLIKTRGQQATLRCSPISGHTSVYWYQQALGLGLQFLLWYDEGEERNRGNFPPRFSGRQFPNYSSELNVNALELEDSALYLCASSLEGARTEAFFGQGTRLTVV.

The genes are TRBV18 and TRBJ2-7, with D maybe TRBD1 (5 bases). CDR1 is KGHSH and CDR2 is LQKENI in the germline V gene. The CDR3 runs to 13 residues. The germline V and J ends were trimmed by 4 bases and 4 bases, with 11 bases remaining between them. In DNA, the CDR3 is TGTGCCAGCTCACGGACATCGGCTTACGAGCAGTACTTC. Translation gives CASSRTSAYEQYF.

The rearrangement uses TRBV2 and TRBJ2-3; TRBD1 might be the D (6 bases). The ends were cut back, 11 bases at V and 1 base at J, with 16 bases in the middle. This CDR3 region has 14 residues. CDR1 SNHLY and CDR2 FYNNEI come from the germline V gene. DNA of the CDR3: TGTGCCCACAGTAGGGCAGGGGGCACAGATACGCAGTATTTT. Its protein product is CAHSRAGGTDTQYF.

V is TRBV5-1 and J is TRBJ2-2; 16 bases fit TRBD2. Germline values: CDR1 SGHRS, CDR2 YFSETQ. This CDR3 comprises 20 residues. Trimming at V came to 0 bases and at J to 3 bases, leaving 8 bases not matched to a gene. CDR3 bases: TGCGCCAGCAGCTTGGAAGGGACTAGCGGGGGGGCCGCGGACACCGGGGAGCTGTTTTTT. Translation: CASSLEGTSGGAADTGELFF.

The chain joins TRBV5-1 to TRBJ2-3; D remains unclear. The V gene's germline CDR1 is SGHRS and CDR2 YFSETQ. V lost 4 bases, J lost 6 bases, and 12 bases lay in between. CDR3 length: 13 amino acids. The CDR3 nucleotides are TGCGCCAGCAGCATGAGTTCTTGGGATACGCAGTATTTT. This translates into CASSMSSWDTQYF. The full variable domain, completed using reference TRBV5-1 and TRBJ2-3, is KAGVTQTPRYLIKTRGQQVTLSCSPISGHRSVSWYQQTPGQGLQFLFEYFSETQRNKGNFPGRFSGRQFSNSRSEMNVSTLELGDSALYLCASSMSSWDTQYFGPGTRLTVL.

V and J are TRBV9 and TRBJ1-2; D is perhaps TRBD1 (6 bases). CDR1 is SGDLS, CDR2 YYNGEE, per germline. The CDR3 spans 14 residues. V lost 5 bases and J 4 bases, leaving 15 bases between the germline ends. The CDR3: CASRAPGTTYGYTF. CDR3 nucleotide sequence: TGTGCCAGCAGAGCACCCGGGACAACCTATGGCTACACCTTC.

This clone was seen a single time. The chain employs TRBV7-3 and TRBJ2-5; D perhaps matches TRBD2 (6 bases). The CDR3 totals 15 residues. Trimming cost V 5 bases and J 5 bases, with 18 bases left between them. Germline assignment: CDR1 SGHTA and CDR2 FQGTGA. The CDR3 loop reads CASSLSPGTPETQYF. CDR3 in DNA: TGTGCCAGCAGCCTAAGTCCCGGGACTCCTGAGACCCAGTACTTC.

The chain recombines TRBV18 with TRBJ1-5; D gene uncertain. This CDR3 is built from 13 residues. Trimming took off 0 bases at V and 3 bases at J, with 3 bases between the two ends. Germline lookup yields CDR1 KGHSH and CDR2 LQKENI. DNA for the CDR3: TGTGCCAGCTCACCACCCAACAATCAGCCCCAGCATTTT. This gives the protein CASSPPNNQPQHF.

The chain employs TRBV30 and TRBJ1-1, with D maybe TRBD1 (5 bases). V lost 0 bases to trimming and J lost 5 bases, with 13 bases between them. The V gene's germline CDR1 is GTSNPN and CDR2 SVGIG (reference sequence). The CDR3 has 14 amino acids. The CDR3: CAWSVGRLGTEAFF. DNA for the CDR3: TGTGCCTGGAGTGTGGGGCGGCTAGGGACTGAAGCTTTCTTT.